This entry describes one TCR beta chain. CDR1 and CDR2 (germline): SGHTA, FQGTGA. The ends were cut back, 0 bases at V and 6 bases at J, with 14 bases in the middle. The CDR3 extends over 15 amino acids. The entry originates in a study of T-cell memory formation after mild COVID-19. Using its own MiXCR run on the 5' RACE reads, TCRdb lists one record per CDR3 protein. Among roughly 340,000 distinct CDR3 sequences listed, under 25% were seen once. The V gene is TRBV7-3, the J gene TRBJ1-1; possible D gene TRBD1, 5 bases. The clonotype was recovered from a man aged 18-30 years who had mild COVID-19 (a few samples of this study predate the infection). Cell type and time point are not known. The sequenced material came from PBMCs or a T cell subset sorted from them (not recorded which). The CDR3 here is CASSLTVGGAPEAFF. CDR3 DNA sequence: TGTGCCAGCAGCTTAACGGTGGGAGGGGCTCCTGAAGCTTTCTTT.